This entry lists 23 T cell receptor beta chains sequenced from one sample in a study of CD8+ T cells in alopecia areata. Isolated RNA was reverse transcribed into cDNA used as the sequencing template. Repertoires were generated with immunoSEQ multiplex PCR, while TCRdb's copy carries only in-frame clones and drops some. Observed in the sample are 200,000 to 300,000 clones, none of them singletons. A sort of pooled cutaneous lymph node cells used CD4, CD8alpha, NKG2D, NKG2ACE and other stains. The specimen sequenced was CD4+ T cells sorted from a lymph node. The source of these receptors is a C3H/HeJ mouse with alopecia areata. For the strain, the MHC haplotype given is H2-k.

Note on this clone: These gene names are mouse names. Incomplete CDR3 DNA: TGTGCCTGGGGACTGGGGGGGCGCCGAGAC. Protein: CAWGLGGRRD. The whole CDR3 sequence is CAWGLGGRRDTQYF. The gene calls are TRBV31 and TRBJ2-5, with TRBD2 identical over 13 bases. The read ends 4 residues early relative to the CDR3; the germline J gene fills the gap. From germline, CDR1 is GKSSPN and CDR2 SITVG. This CDR3 spans 14 amino acids.

This clone has a handful of counts. Genes and germline come from the mouse. The read terminates 4 residues before the CDR3 end, so the remaining end is supplied by the germline J gene. The chain combines TRBV5 with TRBJ2-7; 10 nucleotides agree with TRBD2. The V gene's germline CDR1 is LGHNA and CDR2 YNLKQL (reference sequence). This CDR3 spans 14 amino acids. The sequenced part of the CDR3 DNA is TGTGCCAGCAGCCGAACGACTGGGGGGTAT. Its protein product is CASSRTTGGY. Given in full, the CDR3 is CASSRTTGGYEQYF.

A word on this clone: These gene names are mouse names. Read sequence stops 3 residues before the CDR3 end, and the germline J gene provides the missing end. The chain carries TRBV1 and TRBJ1-6; possible D gene TRBD1, 5 bases. Being an ORF, TRBJ1-6 has a function that is uncertain. Germline V CDR1 and CDR2: NSQYPW, LRSPGD (reference sequence). The CDR3 contains 16 residues. Trimming took off 0 bases at V and 3 bases at J, with 9 bases between the two ends. The covered CDR3 bases are TGCACCTGCAGTGCAGATCCCAGGGACTATAATTCGCCC. Translated, it gives CTCSADPRDYNSP. From start to end, the CDR3 is CTCSADPRDYNSPLYF.

About this clone itself: Gene names denote mouse genes. The read terminates 4 residues before the CDR3 end, so the remaining end is supplied by the germline J gene. This chain joins TRBV5 and TRBJ2-1; the match to TRBD1 covers 11 bases. After removal of 3 bases from V and 4 bases from J, the junction contained 2 bases not matched to a gene. CDR1 LGHNA and CDR2 YNLKQL come from the germline V gene (reference sequence). This CDR3 comprises 15 residues. Partial CDR3 DNA: TGTGCCAGCAGCCAGGACAGGGGGCATTATGCT. Residues: CASSQDRGHYA. The entire CDR3 protein reads CASSQDRGHYAEQFF.

Comment on this clone: Gene labels here are mouse ones. The CDR3 end lies 4 residues beyond the end of the read and is filled in from the germline J gene. Different DNA sequences within this sample yield the same CDR3. V is TRBV13-1 and J is TRBJ2-5, with D perhaps TRBD2 (6 bases). The CDR3 length is 12 residues. Germline V lookup: CDR1 NSHNY, CDR2 SYGAGN. The CDR3 here is CASSEGGDTQYF. CDR3 DNA, as far as it was read: TGTGCCAGCAGTGAGGGGGGAGAC.

The table lists this clone with a few counts. Gene names and germline match the mouse. The read terminates 4 residues before the CDR3 end, so the remaining end is supplied by the germline J gene. This specimen includes other DNA sequences encoding the same CDR3. V gene TRBV17 combines with J gene TRBJ2-3, with 8 bases that match TRBD1. Unmatched junction bases numbered 2, after V lost 2 bases and J lost 1 base. Germline V gene sequence: CDR1 MNHDT, CDR2 YYDKIL. The length of the CDR3 is 15 residues. The CDR3 region is CASSRQGAGAETLYF. The CDR3 DNA, read in part, is TGTGCTAGCAGTAGACAGGGGGCGGGTGCAGAA.

This clone showed up just a few times. Genes and germline are mouse. The sequenced fragment ends 4 residues before the CDR3 boundary, so the rest is inferred from the germline J gene. The V call is TRBV13-1, the J call TRBJ2-7, with unresolved D. The germline V gene has CDR1 NSHNY and CDR2 SYGAGN. The CDR3 covers 15 residues. Between the trimmed V and J ends, which lost 0 bases and 0 bases, there was a span of 10 bases. The CDR3 DNA, read in part, is TGTGCCAGCAGTGATGTAGAGACATTCTCCTAT. Translated, it gives CASSDVETFSY. In full, the CDR3 reads CASSDVETFSYEQYF.

This clone was counted between two and nine times. Genes here carry mouse names. The read gets to within 4 residues of the CDR3 end, and the germline J gene fills in the rest. The chain is built from TRBV31 and TRBJ2-2, with D perhaps matching TRBD1 (5 bases). Trimming shortened V by 0 bases and J by 3 bases, and 11 bases separated the two germline ends. Looked up from germline, CDR1 is GKSSPN and CDR2 is SITVG. The CDR3 extends over 15 amino acids. The CDR3 is CAWSLRRGDTGQLYF. Partial CDR3 DNA: TGTGCCTGGAGTCTCAGGAGAGGGGACACCGGG.

This clone was recorded a few times. The genes and germline here are from mouse. The CDR3 end is not reached by the read, which stops 3 residues before it; the germline J gene fills it in. This chain connects TRBV5 to TRBJ1-6, with 7 bases lining up with TRBD1. TRBJ1-6 carries the ORF label, with uncertain function. CDR1 LGHNA and CDR2 YNLKQL come from the germline V gene (reference sequence). The junction had 6 bases not matched to a gene; V was cut back by 0 bases and J by 1 base. The CDR3 has 18 residues. The CDR3 DNA, read in part, is TGTGCCAGCAGCCAAGAGCCCCGGGACAGATCCTATAATTCGCCC. Encoded protein: CASSQEPRDRSYNSP. Given in full, the CDR3 is CASSQEPRDRSYNSPLYF.

Details on this clone: Genes here carry mouse names. The read ends 4 residues before the CDR3 terminus; that terminus is restored from the germline J gene. V and J are TRBV13-1 and TRBJ2-1, with 7 positions matching TRBD2. Germline values: CDR1 NSHNY, CDR2 SYGAGN. Trimming took 3 bases from V and 2 from J; bases not matched to a gene: 2. The CDR3 contains 14 residues. CDR3 region: CASSVWGDYAEQFF. CDR3 DNA, as far as it was read: TGTGCCAGCAGTGTTTGGGGGGACTATGCT.

Comments on this clone: The gene names here belong to mouse. Read data end 4 residues before the CDR3 end; the end is taken from the germline J gene. V and J are TRBV13-1 and TRBJ2-7; 7 nucleotides match TRBD1. CDR1 is NSHNY and CDR2 is SYGAGN in the germline V gene. The CDR3 sequence is 12 residues long. The part of the CDR3 DNA that was read is TGTGCCAGCAGTGCGGGGACAGAT. It yields the protein CASSAGTD. The full CDR3 protein is CASSAGTDEQYF.

Note on this clone: Gene names are mouse gene names. From the germline J gene comes the end of the CDR3, since the read stops 4 residues before it. The chain joins TRBV13-3 to TRBJ2-7, with 7 nucleotides matching TRBD1. This CDR3 is built from 13 residues. V gave up 7 bases and J gave up 0 bases; unmatched junction bases: 4. Germline assignment: CDR1 NNHDY and CDR2 SYVADS. CDR3 bases read: TGTGCCAGCTCCGGACAGGTCTCCTAT. Residues: CASSGQVSY. The CDR3 in its entirety is CASSGQVSYEQYF.

This clone was counted ten times or more. Gene names refer to mouse genes. The sequenced fragment ends 4 residues before the CDR3 boundary, so the rest is inferred from the germline J gene. The V and J genes are TRBV17 and TRBJ2-2; D unclear. Germline CDR1 is MNHDT and CDR2 is YYDKIL. The CDR3 is made up of 13 amino acids. Trimming cost V 2 bases and J 5 bases, with 6 bases left between them. The CDR3 here is CASSRPETGQLYF. The covered CDR3 bases are TGTGCTAGCAGTAGACCAGAAACCGGG.

This clone was recorded a few times. The listed genes are named as in mouse. The read comes to an end 4 residues before the CDR3 does, leaving the germline J gene to fill in the end. The identical CDR3 is also encoded by other nucleotide sequences in the sample. The chain combines TRBV5 with TRBJ2-5, with D perhaps TRBD1 (6 bases). The CDR3 totals 14 residues. V lost 4 bases to trimming and J lost 0 bases, with 8 bases between them. CDR1 and CDR2 from the germline V gene are LGHNA and YNLKQL (reference sequence). Incomplete CDR3 DNA: TGTGCCAGCAGCCGAGGGGGAAACCAAGAC. It translates to CASSRGGNQD. The CDR3 as a whole reads CASSRGGNQDTQYF.

Details on this clone: Mouse gene names apply. The CDR3 bases that were read are TGTGCCAGCAGCTCGACATCAAACACCGGG. The encoded protein is CASSSTSNTG. The full CDR3 sequence reads CASSSTSNTGQLYF. The chain recombines TRBV5 with TRBJ2-2; unclear D gene. The read ends 4 residues early relative to the CDR3; the germline J gene fills the gap. Between the trimmed V and J ends, which lost 5 bases and 0 bases, there was a span of 7 bases. The CDR3 consists of 14 residues. Germline CDR1 reads LGHNA; CDR2 reads YNLKQL (reference sequence).

Many counts were recorded for this clone. Genes and germline are mouse. The read terminates 4 residues ahead of where the CDR3 ends, so the germline J gene completes it. This CDR3 is also generated by other DNA sequences in the sample. V and J are TRBV1 and TRBJ2-5, with 8 bases aligning to TRBD1. The CDR3 is made up of 14 amino acids. V shed 3 bases and J 3 bases; nucleotides not matched to a gene: 2. Germline V lookup: CDR1 NSQYPW, CDR2 LRSPGD (reference sequence). Incomplete CDR3 DNA: TGCACCTGCAGTGCTTGGGACAGGCAAGAC. Residues: CTCSAWDRQD. In full, the CDR3 is CTCSAWDRQDTQYF.

This clone was counted only a few times. Gene names and germline refer to mouse. Read coverage stops 4 residues before the CDR3 terminus; the germline J gene supplies the remainder. The chain employs TRBV12-2 and TRBJ2-1; TRBD2 might be the D (5 bases). The germline V gene encodes CDR1 SGHLS and CDR2 HYDKME. This CDR3 has 13 amino acids. CDR3 DNA (partial): TGTGCCAGCTCCCCCGGGGTGGGGGCT. This encodes CASSPGVGA. The CDR3, in full, reads CASSPGVGAEQFF.

With respect to this clone: Here the gene names and germline are mouse. This chain's CDR3 is CTCSPGRLASAETLYF. The sequenced part of the CDR3 DNA is TGCACCTGCAGCCCGGGGAGACTGGCTAGTGCAGAA. The chain recombines TRBV1 with TRBJ2-3; D is possibly TRBD2 (6 bases). The CDR3 end is not reached by the read, which stops 4 residues before it; the germline J gene fills it in. CDR1 NSQYPW and CDR2 LRSPGD come from the germline V gene (reference sequence). The CDR3 totals 16 residues. V was shortened by 6 bases and J by 0 bases, with 16 bases between the two germline ends.

This clone was counted at least ten times. The genes and germline here are from mouse. CDR3 DNA (partial): TGTGCCAGCAGTGGGGGGCCGGAGAATGCAGAA. Translated, it gives CASSGGPENAE. The full CDR3 reads CASSGGPENAETLYF. The chain uses TRBV14 and TRBJ2-3; weak D call: TRBD2 (7 bases). The read terminates 4 residues ahead of where the CDR3 ends, so the germline J gene completes it. V was pared by 4 bases and J by 2 bases, with 14 bases between. The CDR3 length is 15 residues. The germline gives CDR1 SGHDT, CDR2 FRDEAV. The variable domain in full, completed from reference TRBV14 and TRBJ2-3, reads EAGVTQSPRYAVLQEGQAVSFWCDPISGHDTLYWYQQPRDQGPQLLVYFRDEAVIDNSQLPSDRFSAVRPKGTNSTLKIQSAKQGDTATYLCASSGGPENAETLYFGSGTRLTVL.

A word on this clone: Gene names follow the mouse nomenclature. The CDR3 end falls 4 residues outside the read, so it is completed with the germline J gene. This sequence joins TRBV1 and TRBJ2-2; TRBD1 aligns across 9 bases. The V gene end was trimmed by 5 bases and the J gene end by 3 bases; junction bases not matched to a gene: 7. Germline CDR1 and CDR2: NSQYPW and LRSPGD (reference sequence). This CDR3 contains 16 residues. The chain's CDR3 is CTCSPQGAGYTGQLYF. CDR3 DNA (partial): TGCACCTGCAGTCCACAGGGGGCCGGCTACACCGGG.

This clone was seen a handful of times. Gene names and germline refer to mouse. The sequenced fragment ends 4 residues before the CDR3 boundary, so the rest is inferred from the germline J gene. The chain has TRBV19 and TRBJ2-2, with 7 bases lining up with TRBD2. The CDR3 covers 15 residues. Losses at the gene ends were 4 bases for V and 0 bases for J; bases not matched to a gene: 3. CDR1 is FNHDT and CDR2 is SITEND in the germline V gene (reference sequence). The sequenced part of the CDR3 DNA is TGTGCCAGCAGTCTTGGACTGGCAAACACCGGG. Translating it yields CASSLGLANTG. From start to end, the CDR3 is CASSLGLANTGQLYF.

This clone was seen a handful of times. Mouse names are used for the genes. The missing CDR3 end, 4 residues past where the read stops, is filled in from the germline J gene. J is TRBJ2-3 and V is TRBV5; TRBD2 agrees at 8 bases. Per the germline V gene, CDR1 is LGHNA and CDR2 is YNLKQL (reference sequence). J lost 3 bases, V lost 5 bases, and 1 base had no gene match. CDR3 length: 13 amino acids. CDR3 DNA (partial): TGTGCCAGCAGCGACTGGGGAGCAGAA. Its translation: CASSDWGAE. Given in full, the CDR3 is CASSDWGAETLYF.

Remarks on this clone: Gene names follow the mouse nomenclature. The read ends 4 residues shy of where the CDR3 ends; the end is completed using the germline J gene. The rearrangement links TRBV29 to TRBJ2-3; TRBD1 matches 7 bases. CDR1 MSHET and CDR2 SYDVDS come from the germline V gene. CDR3 size: 14 residues. The V and J ends lost 6 bases and 3 bases, in that order; junction bases with no gene match: 6. The CDR3 is CASSRTGGAETLYF. CDR3 DNA, as far as it was read: TGTGCTAGCAGCCGGACAGGAGGGGCAGAA.